Presented here are 14 T cell receptor beta chains from one specimen sequenced in a study of T cells in Graves' hyperthyroidism and ophthalmopathy. TCR beta CDR3 sequences were amplified from RNA transcripts. In the first-round RT-PCR of the TCR CDR3, the HTBI primer set was used. TCRdb reprocessed the multiplex PCR reads with MiXCR, giving one entry per CDR3 protein. The table shows 500,000 to 650,000 distinct CDR3 sequences, with roughly 18% occurring only once. The sequenced material came from blood. The receptors here all came from a woman between 18 and 29 years old with Graves' ophthalmopathy.

The rearrangement joins TRBV7-2 to TRBJ2-5; no reliable D call. Germline CDR1 SGHTA, CDR2 FQGNSA. The CDR3 loop spans 11 amino acids. The ends were cut back, 4 bases at V and 11 bases at J, with 11 bases in the middle. The CDR3 coding sequence is TGTGCCAGCAGCTCGGACGTAATACAGTACTTC. This gives the protein CASSSDVIQYF.

The chain combines TRBV5-8 with TRBJ2-3, with D possibly matching TRBD1 (6 bases). V dropped 0 bases and J dropped 5 bases, with 13 bases sitting between them. This CDR3 has 15 residues. Germline V gene lookup returns CDR1 SGHTS and CDR2 YDEGEE. For the CDR3, the DNA is TGTGCCAGCAGCTTGGTGTCCCGAGGGGGAGATACGCAGTATTTT. It specifies CASSLVSRGGDTQYF.

There are many counts of this clonotype. The V gene is TRBV20-1, the J gene TRBJ2-1; 11 nucleotides agree with TRBD1. V was pared by 6 bases and J by 6 bases, with 10 bases of the junction left unmatched. The CDR3 loop spans 15 amino acids. Germline V gives CDR1 DFQATT, CDR2 SNEGSKA (reference sequence). CDR3 protein: CSATPGTGGRNEQFF. The CDR3 DNA is TGCAGTGCCACCCCCGGGACAGGGGGACGCAATGAGCAGTTCTTC.

This clonotype was counted ten times or more. The CDR3 is CASSFMLNTEAFF. The CDR3 DNA reads TGTGCCAGCAGCTTTATGCTTAACACTGAAGCTTTCTTT. The J gene is TRBJ1-1, the V gene TRBV7-3; D gene ambiguous. V was clipped by 3 bases and J by 2 bases, with 7 bases between them. Germline loops: CDR1 SGHTA, CDR2 FQGTGA. The length of the CDR3 is 13 residues.

This chain connects TRBV15 to TRBJ2-4; D unresolved. Germline CDR1 is LNHNV and CDR2 is YYDKDF (reference sequence). Trimming took 1 base from V and 6 from J, leaving 10 bases between them. CDR3 length: 14 amino acids. The chain's CDR3 is CATSRGESPNIQYF. CDR3 DNA sequence: TGTGCCACCAGCAGAGGAGAGAGCCCAAACATTCAGTACTTC.

The table lists this clonotype with many counts. The gene calls are TRBV4-2 and TRBJ2-7; TRBD2 matches at 8 bases. The length of the CDR3 is 13 residues. V was pared by 1 base and J by 5 bases, with 1 base of the junction left unmatched. The germline CDR1 and CDR2 sequences are LGHNA and YNFKEQ. The CDR3, as DNA: TGTGCCAGCAGCCAAGTGCGGGGGGACGAGCAGTACTTC. This translates into CASSQVRGDEQYF.

This chain connects TRBV6-5 to TRBJ1-5; D is ambiguous. The CDR3 is 13 amino acids. CDR1 MNHEY and CDR2 SVGAGI come from the germline V gene. V lost 0 bases to trimming and J lost 5 bases, with 5 bases between them. In DNA, the CDR3 is TGTGCCAGCAGTTACTCGCAGGATCAGCCCCAGCATTTT. Translated: CASSYSQDQPQHF.

This clonotype was counted between two and nine times. This chain connects TRBV28 to TRBJ2-7, with TRBD1 identical over 8 bases. There are 15 residues in the CDR3. J gave up 1 base and V 7 bases, and 9 bases lay outside the gene matches. The germline V gene has CDR1 MDHEN and CDR2 SYDVKM. CDR3 residues: CASTKDRGRSYEQYF. DNA of the CDR3: TGTGCCAGCACCAAAGACAGGGGTCGATCCTACGAGCAGTACTTC.

This clonotype is termed large. The chain uses TRBV3-1 and TRBJ2-1; 9 bases align to TRBD1. CDR1 and CDR2 from the germline V gene are LGHDT and YNNKEL (reference sequence). V was clipped by 4 bases and J by 14 bases; unmatched bases: 18. This CDR3 region has 16 residues. For the CDR3, the DNA is TGTGCCAGCAGCCCACAAAAGGGGGGACAGGGATTTCGGAAGTTCTTC. Translating it yields CASSPQKGGQGFRKFF.

This clonotype showed up many times. The genes are TRBV27 and TRBJ1-5; TRBD1 is a possible D gene (5 bases). CDR1 is MNHEY, CDR2 SMNVEV, per germline (reference sequence). With 5 bases removed from V and 4 bases from J, the gap between germline ends came to 15 bases. The length of the CDR3 is 15 residues. The CDR3 protein is CASSPAGHRNQPQHF. CDR3 in DNA: TGTGCCAGCAGTCCCGCGGGGCACCGGAATCAGCCCCAGCATTTT.

V gene TRBV13 combines with J gene TRBJ2-3; 7 positions agree with TRBD2. This CDR3 has 12 residues. Germline CDR1 and CDR2: PRHDT and FYEKMQ (reference sequence). The J segment lost 11 bases and the V segment lost 3 bases, leaving 5 bases of the junction unmatched. Here the CDR3 reads CASSLGGTGQYF. CDR3 in DNA: TGTGCCAGCAGCTTGGGGGGGACCGGGCAGTATTTT.

This clonotype showed up many times. The gene calls are TRBV7-9 and TRBJ1-2; 9 bases fit TRBD1. This CDR3 has 14 amino acids. J was trimmed by 4 bases and V by 3 bases; bases with no gene match: 3. Germline V gene data show CDR1 as SEHNR and CDR2 as FQNEAQ (reference sequence). The CDR3 spells CASSLGQGAYGYTF. CDR3 nucleotides: TGTGCCAGCAGCTTGGGACAGGGTGCCTATGGCTACACCTTC.

This clonotype came up many times. This sequence joins TRBV3-1 and TRBJ1-1; D may be TRBD1 (5 bases). The CDR3 is 15 residues long. Germline V CDR1 and CDR2: LGHDT, YNNKEL (reference sequence). Trimming cost V 6 bases and J 0 bases, with 14 bases left between them. As DNA, the CDR3 is TGTGCCAGCAGAAAACAGGAGGGTATGAACACTGAAGCTTTCTTT. Amino acids: CASRKQEGMNTEAFF.

This clonotype has just a few counts. This chain connects TRBV4-1 to TRBJ1-4, with D maybe TRBD1 (5 bases). CDR1 is MGHRA and CDR2 is YSYEKL in the germline V gene. The ends were cut back, 5 bases at V and 4 bases at J, with 17 bases in the middle. This CDR3 spans 16 amino acids. The CDR3 region is CASSYAAGLVNEKLFF. The CDR3 nucleotides read TGCGCCAGCAGCTATGCTGCAGGGCTGGTTAATGAAAAACTGTTTTTT.